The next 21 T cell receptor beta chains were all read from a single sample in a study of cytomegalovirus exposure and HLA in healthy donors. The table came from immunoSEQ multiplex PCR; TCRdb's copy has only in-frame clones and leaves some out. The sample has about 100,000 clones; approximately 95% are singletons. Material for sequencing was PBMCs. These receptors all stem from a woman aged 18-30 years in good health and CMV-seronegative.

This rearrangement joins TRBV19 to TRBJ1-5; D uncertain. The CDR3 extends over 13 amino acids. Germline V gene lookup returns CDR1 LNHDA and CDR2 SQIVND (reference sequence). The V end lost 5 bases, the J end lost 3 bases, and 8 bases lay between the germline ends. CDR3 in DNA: TGTGCCAGTAGTCCGACTTACAATCAGCCCCAGCATTTT. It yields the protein CASSPTYNQPQHF.

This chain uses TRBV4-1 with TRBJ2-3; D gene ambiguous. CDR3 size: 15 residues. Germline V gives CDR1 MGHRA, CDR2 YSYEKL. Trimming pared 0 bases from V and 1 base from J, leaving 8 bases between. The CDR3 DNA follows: TGCGCCAGCAGCCAAGATGCAGTTCGCACAGATACGCAGTATTTT. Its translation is CASSQDAVRTDTQYF.

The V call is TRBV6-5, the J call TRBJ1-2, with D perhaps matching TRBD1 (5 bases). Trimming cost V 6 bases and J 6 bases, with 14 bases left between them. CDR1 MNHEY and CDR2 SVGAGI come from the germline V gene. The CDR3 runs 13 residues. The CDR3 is CASSPQGSNGYTF. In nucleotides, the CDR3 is TGTGCCAGCAGCCCTCAGGGTTCAAATGGCTACACCTTC.

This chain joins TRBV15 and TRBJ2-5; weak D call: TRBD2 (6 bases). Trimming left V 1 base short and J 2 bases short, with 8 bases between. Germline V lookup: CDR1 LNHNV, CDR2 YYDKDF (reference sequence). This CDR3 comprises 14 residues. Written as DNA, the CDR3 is TGTGCCACCAGCAGAGTAGGGAGGCAAGAGACCCAGTACTTC. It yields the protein CATSRVGRQETQYF. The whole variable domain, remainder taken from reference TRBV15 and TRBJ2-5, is DAMVIQNPRYQVTQFGKPVTLSCSQTLNHNVMYWYQQKSSQAPKLLFHYYDKDFNNEADTPDNFQSRRPNTSFCFLDIRSPGLGDTAMYLCATSRVGRQETQYFGPGTRLLVL.

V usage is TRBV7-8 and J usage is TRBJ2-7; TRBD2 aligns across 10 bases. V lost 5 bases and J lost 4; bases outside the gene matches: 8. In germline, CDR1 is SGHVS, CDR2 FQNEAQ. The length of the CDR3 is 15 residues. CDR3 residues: CASSPVGTSAYEQYF. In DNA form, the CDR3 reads TGTGCCAGCAGCCCCGTCGGGACTAGCGCTTACGAGCAGTACTTC. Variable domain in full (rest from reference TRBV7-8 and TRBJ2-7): GAGVSQSPRYKVAKRGQDVALRCDPISGHVSLFWYQQALGQGPEFLTYFQNEAQLDKSGLPSDRFFAERPEGSVSTLKIQRTQQEDSAVYLCASSPVGTSAYEQYFGPGTRLTVT.

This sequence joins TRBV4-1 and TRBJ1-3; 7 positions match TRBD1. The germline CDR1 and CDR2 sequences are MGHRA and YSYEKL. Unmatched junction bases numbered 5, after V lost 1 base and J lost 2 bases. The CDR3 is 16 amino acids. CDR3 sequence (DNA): TGCGCCAGCAGCCAAGGGGAACAGGGGACTGGAAACACCATATATTTT. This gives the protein CASSQGEQGTGNTIYF.

This chain's CDR3 is CASSFSGRPTTDTQYF. CDR3 coding DNA: TGTGCCAGCAGCTTTAGCGGGAGGCCTACCACAGATACGCAGTATTTT. V is TRBV11-2 and J is TRBJ2-3, with 10 bases that match TRBD2. This CDR3 comprises 16 residues. The trim removed 3 bases at V and 2 bases at J, leaving 5 bases unmatched. Germline assignment: CDR1 SGHAT and CDR2 FQNNGV. The full variable domain, rest sourced from reference TRBV11-2 and TRBJ2-3, is EAGVAQSPRYKIIEKRQSVAFWCNPISGHATLYWYQQILGQGPKLLIQFQNNGVVDDSQLPKDRFSAERLKGVDSTLKIQPAKLEDSAVYLCASSFSGRPTTDTQYFGPGTRLTVL.

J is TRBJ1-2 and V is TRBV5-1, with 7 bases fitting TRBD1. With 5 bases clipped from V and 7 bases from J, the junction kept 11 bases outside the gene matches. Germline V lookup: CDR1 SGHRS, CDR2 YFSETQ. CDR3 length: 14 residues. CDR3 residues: CASRSGQQGGGYTF. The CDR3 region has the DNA TGCGCCAGCAGGTCGGGACAGCAAGGGGGTGGCTACACCTTC.

The CDR3 coding sequence is TGTGCCAGCAGTTACGCCGGGGGGGCAGATACGCAGTATTTT. This sequence encodes CASSYAGGADTQYF. V and J are TRBV6-5 and TRBJ2-3; 8 positions match TRBD2. Looked up from germline, CDR1 is MNHEY and CDR2 is SVGAGI. The CDR3 extends over 14 amino acids. With 2 bases clipped from V and 4 bases from J, the junction kept 2 bases outside the gene matches.

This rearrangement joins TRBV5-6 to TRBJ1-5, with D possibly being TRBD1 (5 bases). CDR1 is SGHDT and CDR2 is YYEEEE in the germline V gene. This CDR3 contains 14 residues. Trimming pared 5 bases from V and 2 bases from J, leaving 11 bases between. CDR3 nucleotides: TGTGCCAGCAGTCGGCGGGGGGGCAATCAGCCCCAGCATTTT. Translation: CASSRRGGNQPQHF.

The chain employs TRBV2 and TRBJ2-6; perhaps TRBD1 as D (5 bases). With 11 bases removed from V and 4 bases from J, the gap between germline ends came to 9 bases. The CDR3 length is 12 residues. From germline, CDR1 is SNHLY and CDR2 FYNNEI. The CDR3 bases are TGTGCCGGCTCAGGGGGGGCCAACGTCCTGACTTTC. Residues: CAGSGGANVLTF.

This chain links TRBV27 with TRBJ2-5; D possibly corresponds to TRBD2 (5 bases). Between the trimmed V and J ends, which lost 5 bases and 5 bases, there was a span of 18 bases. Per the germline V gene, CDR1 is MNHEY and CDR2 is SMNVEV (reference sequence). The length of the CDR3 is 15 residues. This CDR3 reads CASSPEPEEAETQYF. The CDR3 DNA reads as TGTGCCAGCAGTCCCGAACCCGAGGAGGCGGAGACCCAGTACTTC.

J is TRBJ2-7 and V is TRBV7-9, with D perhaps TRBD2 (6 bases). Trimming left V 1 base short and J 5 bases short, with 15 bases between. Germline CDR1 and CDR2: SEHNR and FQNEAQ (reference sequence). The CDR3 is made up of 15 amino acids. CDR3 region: CASSLGTGVQDEQYF. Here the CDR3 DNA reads TGTGCCAGCAGCTTAGGGACGGGGGTCCAGGACGAGCAGTACTTC.

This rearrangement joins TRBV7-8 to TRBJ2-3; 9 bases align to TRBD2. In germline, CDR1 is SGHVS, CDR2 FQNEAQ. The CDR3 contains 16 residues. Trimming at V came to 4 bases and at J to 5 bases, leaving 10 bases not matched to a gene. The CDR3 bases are TGTGCCAGCAGCTCGACGGGCGGGAGGGTTGTAGATACGCAGTATTTT. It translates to CASSSTGGRVVDTQYF.

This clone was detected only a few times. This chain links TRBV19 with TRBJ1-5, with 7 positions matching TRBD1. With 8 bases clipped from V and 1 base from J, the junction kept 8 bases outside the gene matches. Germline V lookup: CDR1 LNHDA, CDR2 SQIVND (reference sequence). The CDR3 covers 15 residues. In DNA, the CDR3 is TGTGCCAGTGAGACAGGGAGCGTGAGCAATCAGCCCCAGCATTTT. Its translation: CASETGSVSNQPQHF. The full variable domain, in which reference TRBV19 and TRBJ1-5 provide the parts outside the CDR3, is DGGITQSPKYLFRKEGQNVTLSCEQNLNHDAMYWYRQDPGQGLRLIYYSQIVNDFQKGDIAEGYSVSREKKESFPLTVTSAQKNPTAFYLCASETGSVSNQPQHFGDGTRLSIL.

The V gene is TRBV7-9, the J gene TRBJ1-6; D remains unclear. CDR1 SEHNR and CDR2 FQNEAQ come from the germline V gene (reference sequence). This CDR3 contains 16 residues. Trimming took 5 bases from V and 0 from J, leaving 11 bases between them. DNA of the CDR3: TGTGCCAGCAGCCAAACCGGGAGCTCCTATAATTCACCCCTCCACTTT. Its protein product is CASSQTGSSYNSPLHF.

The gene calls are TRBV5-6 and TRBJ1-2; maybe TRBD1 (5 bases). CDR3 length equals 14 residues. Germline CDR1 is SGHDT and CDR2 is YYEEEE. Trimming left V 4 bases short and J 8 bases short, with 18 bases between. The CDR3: CASSVDGGAGGYTF. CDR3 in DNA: TGTGCCAGCAGCGTTGACGGCGGGGCAGGAGGCTACACCTTC.

CDR3 nucleotide sequence: TGTGCCAGCAGTTATCCCGGACACCCAGTTTGGGCCCTCCACTTT. It codes for CASSYPGHPVWALHF. The chain uses TRBV6-5 and TRBJ1-6, with a possible D match to TRBD1 (5 bases). From germline, CDR1 is MNHEY and CDR2 SVGAGI. Trimming removed 3 bases at V and 14 bases at J, with 20 bases between. The CDR3 extends over 15 amino acids.

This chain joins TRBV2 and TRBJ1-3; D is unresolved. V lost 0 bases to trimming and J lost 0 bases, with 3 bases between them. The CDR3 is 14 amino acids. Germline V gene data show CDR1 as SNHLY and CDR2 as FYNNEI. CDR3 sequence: CASSEALSGNTIYF. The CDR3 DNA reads TGTGCCAGCAGTGAAGCCCTCTCTGGAAACACCATATATTTT.

In DNA form, the CDR3 reads TGCGCCAGCAGTTTAGGGGGCGCGCGGTACAATGAGCAGTTCTTC. Encoded protein: CASSLGGARYNEQFF. This chain connects TRBV5-1 to TRBJ2-1; TRBD1 agrees at 7 bases. The CDR3 totals 15 residues. Trimming removed 5 bases from V and 4 bases from J; junction bases left unmatched: 9. Germline loops: CDR1 SGHRS, CDR2 YFSETQ.

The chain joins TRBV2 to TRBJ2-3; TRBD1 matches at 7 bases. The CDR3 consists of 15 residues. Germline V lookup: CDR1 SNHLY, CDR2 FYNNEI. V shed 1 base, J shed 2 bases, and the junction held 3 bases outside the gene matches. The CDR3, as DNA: TGTGCCAGCAGTGAAGAGGGGGCCCTCACAGATACGCAGTATTTT. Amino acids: CASSEEGALTDTQYF.